The next 25 T cell receptor beta chains were all read from a single sample in a study of beta chain features in type 1 diabetes. Sequenced material consisted of expressed TCRB transcripts (all of the isolated RNA was reverse transcribed). Libraries were prepared by immunoSEQ multiplex PCR; TCRdb keeps only in-frame clonotypes and omits some of them. The sample lists 350,000 to 450,000 clones, around 14% occurring once. Sequencing was done on a sample of naive CD4+ T cells from blood. The origin of the receptors is a man under 40 in good health.

V and J are TRBV21-1 and TRBJ2-1. TRBV21-1 is a recognized pseudogene. This CDR3 is built from 15 residues. CDR3: CASSKGIVTYNEQFF. The CDR3 DNA sequence: TGTGCCAGCAGCAAAGGGATAGTTACCTACAATGAGCAGTTCTTC.

This clone appeared a few times. The chain has TRBV29-1 and TRBJ2-4, with 7 bases that match TRBD1. The CDR3 has 13 residues. V shed 6 bases and J 6 bases; nucleotides not matched to a gene: 8. CDR1 and CDR2 from the germline V gene are SQVTM and ANQGSEA. The DNA of the CDR3 is TGCAGCGTGGCAACAGGGGCCGGAAACATTCAGTACTTC. It is translated as CSVATGAGNIQYF.

Concerning this clone: The identical CDR3 is also encoded by other nucleotide sequences in the sample. This chain connects TRBV10-3 to TRBJ2-5; the D gene is possibly TRBD2 (5 bases). Germline CDR1 and CDR2: ENHRY and SYGVKD. The CDR3 is 12 residues long. The V gene lost 6 bases and the J gene lost 0 bases, with 5 bases spanning the gap. The chain's CDR3 is CAISGNQETQYF. The CDR3 bases are TGTGCCATCAGCGGGAACCAAGAGACCCAGTACTTC.

The CDR3 nucleotides read TGTGCCAGCAGTGAATATGCGTTGGGAGGGCAAGAGACCCAGTACTTC. Encoded protein: CASSEYALGGQETQYF. V usage is TRBV25-1 and J usage is TRBJ2-5, with TRBD2 matching 7 bases. Germline-derived CDR1 and CDR2 are MGHDK and SYGVNS. V was pared by 0 bases and J by 2 bases, with 6 bases of the junction left unmatched. The CDR3 runs to 16 residues.

A few counts support this clone. The genes are TRBV30 and TRBJ2-3, with TRBD2 matching 7 bases. Germline trimming cut 1 base from V and 4 bases from J; bases unmatched to any gene: 11. This CDR3 has 16 amino acids. Looked up from germline, CDR1 is GTSNPN and CDR2 is SVGIG (reference sequence). The CDR3 bases are TGTGCCTGGAGTGCCGCCTGGGACTACACTCCAGATACGCAGTATTTT. It yields the protein CAWSAAWDYTPDTQYF.

The genes are TRBV7-3 and TRBJ2-1, with 13 bases lining up with TRBD2. Trimming at V came to 4 bases and at J to 9 bases, leaving 6 bases not matched to a gene. Germline V gene lookup returns CDR1 SGHTA and CDR2 FQGTGA. The CDR3 sequence is 15 residues long. CDR3 DNA: TGTGCCAGCAGCTCCCTGCGACTAGCGGGAGGTGAGCAGTTCTTC. It codes for CASSSLRLAGGEQFF.

The chain uses TRBV13 and TRBJ2-3; D call uncertain. The CDR3 is made up of 11 amino acids. CDR1 PRHDT and CDR2 FYEKMQ come from the germline V gene (reference sequence). V lost 4 bases, J lost 11 bases, and 10 bases lay in between. The CDR3 loop is CASSSIRGQYF. CDR3 DNA: TGTGCCAGCAGCTCCATTAGAGGGCAGTATTTT.

The chain couples TRBV7-2 to TRBJ2-2; tentative D call: TRBD2 (6 bases). In germline, CDR1 is SGHTA, CDR2 FQGNSA. The CDR3 runs to 15 residues. Trimming took 1 base from V and 6 from J, leaving 12 bases between them. In DNA form, the CDR3 reads TGTGCCAGCAGCTTAGTTTCCCCGGGAGCCGGGGAGCTGTTTTTT. Amino acids: CASSLVSPGAGELFF.

CDR3 nucleotides: TGCGCCAGCAGCTTCCCGCCAAGGGCCTCCTACAATGAGCAGTTCTTC. It specifies CASSFPPRASYNEQFF. This chain uses TRBV5-1 with TRBJ2-1; no reliable D call. Germline CDR1 reads SGHRS; CDR2 reads YFSETQ. V gave up 2 bases and J gave up 0 bases, with 12 bases separating them. The CDR3 length is 16 residues.

The rearrangement links TRBV30 to TRBJ2-1, with D perhaps TRBD1 or TRBD2 (7 bases each). The V end was cut by 0 bases, the J end by 3 bases, with 15 bases between. The CDR3 is made up of 16 amino acids. Germline lookup yields CDR1 GTSNPN and CDR2 SVGIG (reference sequence). The CDR3 sequence is CAWSVLQGGYYNEQFF. CDR3 nucleotides: TGTGCCTGGAGTGTACTCCAGGGGGGGTACTACAATGAGCAGTTCTTC.

The V gene is TRBV4-3, the J gene TRBJ1-1, with D perhaps matching TRBD1 (5 bases). Deletions cut 4 bases from V and 4 bases from J, with 16 bases between. Germline CDR1 is LGHNA and CDR2 is YSLEER. The CDR3 sequence is 15 residues long. The CDR3 DNA reads TGCGCCAGCAGCCCCGGGGCCCGGTGGGCCACTGAAGCTTTCTTT. Its translation is CASSPGARWATEAFF.

This clone has a count of ten or more. The rearrangement uses TRBV29-1 and TRBJ2-1; D unclear. V gave up 6 bases and J gave up 12 bases, with 12 bases separating them. The CDR3 contains 10 residues. Germline V CDR1 and CDR2: SQVTM, ANQGSEA. CDR3 bases: TGCAGCGTGCCCCTAAACGGGCAGTTCTTC. Its protein product is CSVPLNGQFF.

The J gene is TRBJ1-6, the V gene TRBV5-1, with D perhaps matching TRBD1 (5 bases). Germline V gives CDR1 SGHRS, CDR2 YFSETQ. V lost 0 bases and J 7 bases, leaving 8 bases between the germline ends. This CDR3 comprises 14 residues. The CDR3 DNA reads TGCGCCAGCAGCTTGGGCCAGGGCAATTCACCCCTCCACTTT. Amino acids: CASSLGQGNSPLHF.

This clone came up a few times. The chain recombines TRBV2 with TRBJ2-7; 9 bases are shared with TRBD1. This CDR3 has 15 residues. Germline-derived CDR1 and CDR2 are SNHLY and FYNNEI. The J segment lost 5 bases and the V segment lost 0 bases, leaving 5 bases of the junction unmatched. CDR3 in amino acids: CASSEAPGQGHEQYF. The DNA for the CDR3 is TGTGCCAGCAGTGAAGCCCCGGGACAGGGCCACGAGCAGTACTTC.

The chain carries TRBV7-2 and TRBJ2-3, with TRBD2 as a possible D gene (7 bases). This CDR3 has 15 amino acids. Germline loops: CDR1 SGHTA, CDR2 FQGNSA. The germline V and J ends were trimmed by 2 bases and 0 bases, with 9 bases remaining between them. The CDR3 is CASSLRGGSTDTQYF. Here the CDR3 DNA reads TGTGCCAGCAGCTTAAGGGGGGGAAGCACAGATACGCAGTATTTT.

This clone was seen more than once but under ten times. The rearrangement links TRBV18 to TRBJ2-3; TRBD2 matches 10 bases. J gave up 4 bases and V 6 bases, and 16 bases lay outside the gene matches. The CDR3 sequence is 18 residues long. CDR1 is KGHSH and CDR2 is LQKENI in the germline V gene. DNA of the CDR3: TGTGCCAGCTCCCCGGAGTTGGTACTAGCGGGATTGTCAGATACGCAGTATTTT. Its protein product is CASSPELVLAGLSDTQYF. The variable domain in full, completed from reference TRBV18 and TRBJ2-3, reads NAGVMQNPRHLVRRRGQEARLRCSPMKGHSHVYWYRQLPEEGLKFMVYLQKENIIDESGMPKERFSAEFPKEGPSILRIQQVVRGDSAAYFCASSPELVLAGLSDTQYFGPGTRLTVL.

This clone was found a few times. V gene TRBV19 combines with J gene TRBJ1-2; the match to TRBD1 covers 8 bases. Germline CDR1 is LNHDA and CDR2 is SQIVND (reference sequence). The V segment lost 2 bases and the J segment 8 bases; nucleotides outside the gene matches: 10. The CDR3 runs 15 residues. CDR3 DNA sequence: TGTGCCAGTAGTATATCAGGACAGGGATTAGGAGGCTACACCTTC. Protein: CASSISGQGLGGYTF.

The gene calls are TRBV4-1 and TRBJ2-3; D gene uncertain. This CDR3 is 15 amino acids long. CDR1 is MGHRA and CDR2 is YSYEKL in the germline V gene. V was shortened by 2 bases and J by 5 bases, with 14 bases between the two germline ends. The CDR3 sequence is CASSQSRKQGDTQYF. CDR3 nucleotide sequence: TGCGCCAGCAGCCAAAGCAGAAAGCAAGGAGATACGCAGTATTTT.

A few counts support this clone. The same CDR3 is also encoded by other DNA sequences in this sample. V is TRBV5-1 and J is TRBJ2-2; unclear D gene. Germline assignment: CDR1 SGHRS and CDR2 YFSETQ. The CDR3 runs to 12 residues. The V end was cut by 0 bases, the J end by 6 bases, with 3 bases between. In DNA, the CDR3 is TGCGCCAGCAGCTTGGAGGCCGGGGAGCTGTTTTTT. Translation: CASSLEAGELFF.

This rearrangement joins TRBV29-1 to TRBJ2-3, with a possible D match to TRBD1 (5 bases). Per germline, CDR1 SQVTM and CDR2 ANQGSEA. The CDR3 extends over 14 amino acids. The ends were cut back, 7 bases at V and 1 base at J, with 15 bases in the middle. The CDR3: CSACTGSGTDTQYF. DNA for the CDR3: TGCAGCGCATGCACAGGAAGCGGCACAGATACGCAGTATTTT.

This clone was seen a handful of times. This chain uses TRBV10-3 with TRBJ2-6; the D call may be TRBD1 or TRBD2 (5 bases each). Germline V lookup: CDR1 ENHRY, CDR2 SYGVKD. The CDR3 has 16 amino acids. The V and J ends lost 3 bases and 6 bases respectively, with 15 bases between them. This chain's CDR3 is CAISERDVGLANVLTF. The DNA of the CDR3 is TGTGCCATCAGTGAACGGGACGTAGGGCTGGCCAACGTCCTGACTTTC.

This clone was counted between two and nine times. The chain has TRBV5-1 and TRBJ2-7, with TRBD1 identical over 11 bases. V trimming: 3 bases; J trimming: 7 bases; junction bases outside the gene matches: 6. CDR3 length: 14 amino acids. Germline CDR1 reads SGHRS; CDR2 reads YFSETQ. The CDR3, as DNA: TGCGCCAGCAGCTCAGGACAGGGGGCGAGTGAGCAGTACGTC. Protein product: CASSSGQGASEQYV.

The chain has TRBV7-8 and TRBJ2-1, with D perhaps given as TRBD1 or TRBD2 (5 bases each). The V and J ends lost 1 base and 2 bases respectively, with 12 bases between them. The CDR3 spans 16 residues. Germline V gene data show CDR1 as SGHVS and CDR2 as FQNEAQ. DNA of the CDR3: TGTGCCAGCAGCTTAGGCCCGAGGGGCACCTACAATGAGCAGTTCTTC. Protein: CASSLGPRGTYNEQFF.

V usage is TRBV25-1 and J usage is TRBJ2-2; D possibly matches TRBD1 or TRBD2 (5 bases each). CDR1 is MGHDK and CDR2 is SYGVNS in the germline V gene. V was shortened by 3 bases and J by 5 bases, with 19 bases between the two germline ends. This CDR3 comprises 17 residues. CDR3 bases: TGTGCCAGCAGTGATACCCGGCCGGGACCCCTAACCGGGGAGCTGTTTTTT. Translating gives CASSDTRPGPLTGELFF.

This chain uses TRBV9 with TRBJ1-5, with a tentative D call TRBD1 (6 bases). Germline loops: CDR1 SGDLS, CDR2 YYNGEE. V lost 3 bases to trimming and J lost 4 bases, with 8 bases between them. This CDR3 region has 13 residues. CDR3 in amino acids: CASSAGVNQPQHF. CDR3 sequence (DNA): TGTGCCAGCAGCGCAGGGGTAAATCAGCCCCAGCATTTT.